This T cell receptor (beta chain) was identified during a study of Ad26.COV2.S vaccination and SARS-CoV-2 variants. The V and J ends lost 8 bases and 5 bases, in that order; junction bases with no gene match: 9. In germline, CDR1 is LNHDA, CDR2 SQIVND (reference sequence). CDR3 size: 15 residues. The study, taken as a whole, reports: TCR breadth and depth analyses may have underestimated total T cell responses.

Treatment indicated: some 19 received Ad26.COV2.S at low or high dose, single or two shots; roughly five received placebo; per-sample allocation not given. Samples analyzed were those drawn on day 63 after the first vaccine or placebo injection. A Boston donor was an adult aged 18-55 years. Profiled with immunoSEQ multiplex PCR; TCRdb holds only in-frame clones, not every one. Among roughly 380,000 clones listed, 88% were seen once. Note on this clone: The antigen is undetermined.

The source of this sequence is a person between 18 and 65 years old who received the Ad26.COV2.S COVID-19 vaccine or a placebo. The genes are TRBV19 and TRBJ1-5; 10 nucleotides agree with TRBD1. The sample in question was peripheral blood, obtained in a trial of Ad26.COV2.S vaccine versus placebo. CDR3 sequence reads: CASGTGASDYQPQHF. DNA of the CDR3: TGTGCCAGTGGGACAGGGGCCTCCGACTATCAGCCCCAGCATTTT.